This is a list of T cell receptor beta chains from one sample in a study of beta chain features in type 1 diabetes. Clones were sequenced by immunoSEQ multiplex PCR, and TCRdb holds only the in-frame ones, with some missing. Of around 500,000 clones in the sample, approximately 28% were seen once. Sequenced input: naive CD4+ T cells from blood. These TCRs come from a man younger than 30 in good health. Both conserved end residues are part of each CDR3. A D gene is named only where the DNA matches it firmly. Not all rows give a size; the values are once, few, many and, for expanded clones, a class.

clone_size j_call d_call v_call cdr3_nt cdr3_aa
few TRBJ2-2 TRBD1 TRBV5-1 TGCGCCAGCAGCTTACAGGGGTACACCGGGGAGCTGTTTTTT CASSLQGYTGELFF
- TRBJ2-7 - TRBV19 TGTGCCAGTAGTATCGGACGGATCTCCTACGAGCAGTACTTC CASSIGRISYEQYF
- TRBJ1-4 - TRBV29-1 TGCAGCGCTGGACAGAATGAAAAACTGTTTTTT CSAGQNEKLFF
few TRBJ2-7 TRBD1 TRBV2 TGTGCCAGCAGTCTCAACAGGGGGAACTACGAGCAGTACTTC CASSLNRGNYEQYF
few TRBJ2-1 TRBD2 TRBV4-2 TGTGCCAGCAGCGTCGGGACTATTCCTTCCTACAATGAGCAGTTCTTC CASSVGTIPSYNEQFF
few TRBJ2-5 - TRBV25-1 TGTGCCAGCAGTGATTCCAGGGGGGGAGAGACCCAGTACTTC CASSDSRGGETQYF
- TRBJ2-3 - TRBV6-5 TGTGCCAGCAGCGGACCGGATACGCAGTATTTT CASSGPDTQYF
few TRBJ2-7 - TRBV7-9 TGTGCCAGCAGCCGCGTCGAGGAGCCCTACGAGCAGTACTTC CASSRVEEPYEQYF
few TRBJ2-2 - TRBV29-1 TGCAGCGTCGAAATGGGTGCTGGGGAGCTGTTTTTT CSVEMGAGELFF
few TRBJ2-7 TRBD2 TRBV30 TGTGCCTGGAGCCGCGGGAGGCCTTCAAGCTCCTACGAGCAGTACTTC CAWSRGRPSSSYEQYF
- TRBJ2-3 TRBD2 TRBV6-1 TGTGCCAGCCGGGCGACTAGCGGCACAGATACGCAGTATTTT CASRATSGTDTQYF
few TRBJ1-1 - TRBV29-1 TGCAGCGTTGGTACAGAGCTATTGAACACTGAAGCTTTCTTT CSVGTELLNTEAFF
- TRBJ1-1 - TRBV7-2 TGTGCCAGCAGTCTTCCGGGGGGCTTGAGCACTGAAGCTTTCTTT CASSLPGGLSTEAFF
- TRBJ2-1 - TRBV28 TGTGCCAGCATCAACCGAGCGGGTCTCAGCTCCTACAATGAGCAGTTCTTC CASINRAGLSSYNEQFF
few TRBJ2-1 - TRBV29-1 TGCAGCGTCCGCTCCTACAATGAGCAGTTCTTC CSVRSYNEQFF
- TRBJ2-7 - TRBV5-4 TGTGCCAGCAGCTTCTTAGCGCGAGACTACGAGCAGTACTTC CASSFLARDYEQYF
- TRBJ2-1 - TRBV2 TGTGCCAGCAGACCCCAGGGGAGGAATGAGCAGTTCTTC CASRPQGRNEQFF
- TRBJ2-1 TRBD1 TRBV9 TGTGCCAGCAGCTTAGGACAGGGAACGTACAATGAGCAGTTCTTC CASSLGQGTYNEQFF
- TRBJ2-3 - TRBV5-1 TGCGCCAGCAGCGCTCTCCCGGGTCCCCGCGAGGATACGCAGTATTTT CASSALPGPREDTQYF
few TRBJ2-5 TRBD2 TRBV7-7 TGTGCTAGCTCCCAAGGGTCGGCGGGAGGTCAGGAGACCCAGTACTTC CASSQGSAGGQETQYF
few TRBJ2-3 - TRBV5-1 TGCGCCAGCAGCCTCGATAAAACCACAGATACGCAGTATTTT CASSLDKTTDTQYF
- TRBJ2-3 TRBD2 TRBV15 TGTGCCACCAGCCGTAGACTAGCGGCGAGCACAGATACGCAGTATTTT CATSRRLAASTDTQYF
few TRBJ2-5 - TRBV15 TGTGCCACCAGGGACAACCAAGAGACCCAGTACTTC CATRDNQETQYF
- TRBJ2-7 - TRBV29-1 TGCAGCGCTAGGAGCTCCTACGAGCAGTACTTC CSARSSYEQYF
- TRBJ2-1 - TRBV11-3 TGTGCCAGCAGCTTAGTCGGAAATGAGCAGTTCTTC CASSLVGNEQFF
few TRBJ2-7 - TRBV23-1 TGCGCCAGCATATTGACGGAACCCTACGAGCAGTACTTC CASILTEPYEQYF
- TRBJ1-2 - TRBV27 TGTGCCAGCAGTTCACAGGGAGGGGACAACTATGGCTACACCTTC CASSSQGGDNYGYTF
- TRBJ2-7 - TRBV30 TGTGCCTGGAGCAAGCTCGCGATCGGCGAGCAGTACTTC CAWSKLAIGEQYF
- TRBJ1-4 - TRBV5-4 TGTGCCAGCAGCTTGACAGTAGAAAATGAAAAACTGTTTTTT CASSLTVENEKLFF
- TRBJ1-2 - TRBV29-1 TGCAGCGTGCTGGGCAGGACCTTCTATGGCTACACCTTC CSVLGRTFYGYTF
few TRBJ2-5 - TRBV29-1 TGCAGCGGTTGGCAGGGGATCGTAGAGACCCAGTACTTC CSGWQGIVETQYF
few TRBJ2-1 - TRBV9 TGTGCCAGCAGCGTTGACCCAGGTGACAATGAGCAGTTCTTC CASSVDPGDNEQFF
few TRBJ2-5 TRBD2 TRBV4-2 TGTGCCAGCAGCGGGAGAGCGGGAGGGGACAGAGAGACCCAGTACTTC CASSGRAGGDRETQYF
- TRBJ2-7 - TRBV29-1 TGCAGCGTTTCTCCGGACAGTCCCTACGAGCAGTACTTC CSVSPDSPYEQYF
few TRBJ1-1 - TRBV29-1 TGCAGCGTCCATGGGGGAGTGAGCACTGAAGCTTTCTTT CSVHGGVSTEAFF
- TRBJ2-1 - TRBV15 TGTGCCACCAGCACTTTCGTGGGCAATGAGCAGTTCTTC CATSTFVGNEQFF
- TRBJ2-4 TRBD1 TRBV18 TGTGCCAGCTCATCTTCCGGGACAGGGAAGGACATTCAGTACTTC CASSSSGTGKDIQYF
- TRBJ2-3 - TRBV7-2 TGTGCCAGCAGCTCCGACCGGGGGACCGTGGAGGCGTTT CASSSDRGTVEAF
- TRBJ2-5 - TRBV28 TGTGCCAGCAGTGCCCCACAGGGTGGTGGGGAGACCCAGTACTTC CASSAPQGGGETQYF
- TRBJ2-7 TRBD1 TRBV29-1 TGCAGCGTGGGGACAGCCTACGAGCAGTACTTC CSVGTAYEQYF
few TRBJ2-7 - TRBV18 TGTGCCAGCTCACTATCCTACTACGAGCAGTACTTC CASSLSYYEQYF
- TRBJ2-7 - TRBV7-9 TGTGCCAGCAGCTTAGTCCTCGGGAGCGGCGAGCAGTACTTC CASSLVLGSGEQYF
- TRBJ2-6 - TRBV11-1 TGTGCCAGCAGCTTAGAAAGGGCCGGGGCCAACGTCCTGACTTTC CASSLERAGANVLTF
few TRBJ2-6 - TRBV5-6 TGTGCCAGCAGACTAGAGCCTTCCTCTGGGGCCAACGTCCTGACTTTC CASRLEPSSGANVLTF
- TRBJ2-5 TRBD2 TRBV7-9 TGTGCCAGCAGCATACTAGCGGGATATCAAGAGACCCAGTACTTC CASSILAGYQETQYF
- TRBJ2-1 TRBD1 TRBV27 TGTGCCAGCAGTCTCATGACCGGGACAGCCAACAATGAGCAGTTCTTC CASSLMTGTANNEQFF